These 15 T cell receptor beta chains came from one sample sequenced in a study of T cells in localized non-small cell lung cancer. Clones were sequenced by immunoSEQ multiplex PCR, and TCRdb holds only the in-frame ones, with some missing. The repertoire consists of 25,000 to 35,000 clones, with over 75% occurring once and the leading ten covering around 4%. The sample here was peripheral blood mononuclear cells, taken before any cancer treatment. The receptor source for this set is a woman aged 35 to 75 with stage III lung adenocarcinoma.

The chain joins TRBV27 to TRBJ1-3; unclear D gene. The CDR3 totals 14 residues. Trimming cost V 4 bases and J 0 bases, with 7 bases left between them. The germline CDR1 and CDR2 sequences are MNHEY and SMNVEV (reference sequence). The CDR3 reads CASSSMGSGNTIYF. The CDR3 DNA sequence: TGTGCCAGCAGTTCGATGGGCTCTGGAAACACCATATATTTT.

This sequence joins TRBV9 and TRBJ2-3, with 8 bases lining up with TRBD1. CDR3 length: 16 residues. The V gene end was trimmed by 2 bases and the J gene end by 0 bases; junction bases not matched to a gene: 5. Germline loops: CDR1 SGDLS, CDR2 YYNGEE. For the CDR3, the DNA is TGTGCCAGCAGCGTGGCCGGGACAGGAAGCACAGATACGCAGTATTTT. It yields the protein CASSVAGTGSTDTQYF.

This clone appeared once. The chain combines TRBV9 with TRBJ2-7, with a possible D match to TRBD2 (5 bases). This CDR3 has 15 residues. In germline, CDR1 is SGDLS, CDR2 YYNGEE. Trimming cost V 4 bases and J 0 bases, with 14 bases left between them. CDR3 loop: CASSQEMGSSYEQYF. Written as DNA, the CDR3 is TGTGCCAGCAGCCAAGAAATGGGGAGCTCCTACGAGCAGTACTTC. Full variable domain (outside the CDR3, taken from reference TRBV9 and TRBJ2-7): DSGVTQTPKHLITATGQRVTLRCSPRSGDLSVYWYQQSLDQGLQFLIQYYNGEERAKGNILERFSAQQFPDLHSELNLSSLELGDSALYFCASSQEMGSSYEQYFGPGTRLTVT.

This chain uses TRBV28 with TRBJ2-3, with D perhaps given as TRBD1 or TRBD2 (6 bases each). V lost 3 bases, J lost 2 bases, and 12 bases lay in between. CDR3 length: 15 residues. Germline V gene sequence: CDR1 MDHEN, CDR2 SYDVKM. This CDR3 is CASSLAGEVTDTQYF. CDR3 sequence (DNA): TGTGCCAGCAGTTTGGCAGGGGAGGTCACAGATACGCAGTATTTT.

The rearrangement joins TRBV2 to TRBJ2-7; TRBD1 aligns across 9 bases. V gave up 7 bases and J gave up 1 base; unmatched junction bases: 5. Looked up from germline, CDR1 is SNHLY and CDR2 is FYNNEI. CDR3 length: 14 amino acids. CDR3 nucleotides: TGTGCCAGCAAGAGGACAGGGGAGTCCTACGAGCAGTACTTC. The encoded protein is CASKRTGESYEQYF.

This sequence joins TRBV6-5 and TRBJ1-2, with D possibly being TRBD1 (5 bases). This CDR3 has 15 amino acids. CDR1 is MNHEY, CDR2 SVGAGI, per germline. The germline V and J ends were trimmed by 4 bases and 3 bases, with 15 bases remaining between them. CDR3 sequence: CASSSEGAIHYGYTF. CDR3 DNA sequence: TGTGCCAGCAGTTCAGAAGGGGCGATTCACTATGGCTACACCTTC.

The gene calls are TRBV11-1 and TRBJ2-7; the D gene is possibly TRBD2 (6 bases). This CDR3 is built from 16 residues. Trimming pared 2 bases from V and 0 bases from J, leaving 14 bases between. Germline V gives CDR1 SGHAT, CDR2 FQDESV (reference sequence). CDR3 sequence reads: CASSLLGRHSSYEQYF. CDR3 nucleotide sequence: TGTGCCAGCAGCTTACTAGGGAGGCATAGCTCCTACGAGCAGTACTTC.

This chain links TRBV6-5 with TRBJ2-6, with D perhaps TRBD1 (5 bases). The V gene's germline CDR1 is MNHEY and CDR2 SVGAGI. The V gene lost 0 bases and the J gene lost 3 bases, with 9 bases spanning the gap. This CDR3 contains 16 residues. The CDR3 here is CASSYSVGVGANVLTF. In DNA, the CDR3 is TGTGCCAGCAGTTACTCGGTAGGGGTTGGGGCCAACGTCCTGACTTTC.

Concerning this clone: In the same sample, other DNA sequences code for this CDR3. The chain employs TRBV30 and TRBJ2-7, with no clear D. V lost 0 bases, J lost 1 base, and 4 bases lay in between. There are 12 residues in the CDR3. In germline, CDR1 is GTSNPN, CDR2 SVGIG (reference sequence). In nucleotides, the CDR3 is TGTGCCTGGAGTGTTGGATCCTACGAGCAGTACTTC. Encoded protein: CAWSVGSYEQYF.

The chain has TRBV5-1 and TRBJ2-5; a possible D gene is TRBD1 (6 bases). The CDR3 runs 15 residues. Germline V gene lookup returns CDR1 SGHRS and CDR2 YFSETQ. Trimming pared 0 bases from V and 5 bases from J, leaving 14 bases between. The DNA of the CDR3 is TGCGCCAGCAGCTTGGGAGGGGGTGTACGGGAGACCCAGTACTTC. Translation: CASSLGGGVRETQYF.

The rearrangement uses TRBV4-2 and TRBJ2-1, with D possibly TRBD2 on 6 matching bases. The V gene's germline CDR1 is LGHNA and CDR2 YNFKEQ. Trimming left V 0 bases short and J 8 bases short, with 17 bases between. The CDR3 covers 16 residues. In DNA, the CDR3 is TGTGCCAGCAGCCAAGATTCGGGAGAGGGTCACGATGAGCAGTTCTTC. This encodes CASSQDSGEGHDEQFF.

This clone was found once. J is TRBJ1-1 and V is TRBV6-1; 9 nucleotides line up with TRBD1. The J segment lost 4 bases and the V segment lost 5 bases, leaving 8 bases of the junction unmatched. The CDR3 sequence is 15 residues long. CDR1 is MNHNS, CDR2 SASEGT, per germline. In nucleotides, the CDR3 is TGTGCCAGCAGTACCCGACAGGGGGTTACCACTGAAGCTTTCTTT. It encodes CASSTRQGVTTEAFF.

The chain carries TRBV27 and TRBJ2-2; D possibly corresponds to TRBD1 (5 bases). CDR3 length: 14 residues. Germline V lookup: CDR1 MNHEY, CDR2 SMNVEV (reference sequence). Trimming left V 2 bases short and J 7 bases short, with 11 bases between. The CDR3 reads CASSLGQVGGELFF. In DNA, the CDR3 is TGTGCCAGCAGTTTAGGACAAGTCGGCGGGGAGCTGTTTTTT.

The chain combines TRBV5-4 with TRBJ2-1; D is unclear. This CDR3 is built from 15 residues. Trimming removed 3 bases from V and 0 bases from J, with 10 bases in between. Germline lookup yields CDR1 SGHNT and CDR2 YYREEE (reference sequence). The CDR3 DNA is TGTGCCAGCAGCTCGCCGGCCAGCTCCTACAATGAGCAGTTCTTC. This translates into CASSSPASSYNEQFF.

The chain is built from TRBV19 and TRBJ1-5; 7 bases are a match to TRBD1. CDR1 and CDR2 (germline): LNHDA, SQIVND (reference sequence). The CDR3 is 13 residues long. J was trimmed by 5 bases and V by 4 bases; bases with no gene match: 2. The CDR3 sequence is CASSTTGDQPQHF. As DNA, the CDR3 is TGTGCCAGTAGTACCACAGGGGATCAGCCCCAGCATTTT.